Included here is one T cell receptor beta chain sequence, with context. The source of the sample is a study of T cell responses to AZD1222 COVID-19 vaccine. CDR3 size: 11 residues. The V gene lost 6 bases and the J gene lost 4 bases, with 7 bases spanning the gap. Germline-derived CDR1 and CDR2 are SGHRS and YFSETQ. Libraries were prepared by immunoSEQ multiplex PCR; TCRdb keeps only in-frame clonotypes and omits some of them. The table lists under 85,000 clones, roughly 86% of them singletons. The TCR comes from an adult in good health. This chain joins TRBV5-1 and TRBJ1-1; possibly TRBD1 for D (6 bases). The starting material was peripheral blood, obtained on day 0 of MenACWY control vaccination. CDR3 protein: CASIQGTEAFF. In DNA form, the CDR3 reads TGCGCCAGCATACAGGGCACTGAAGCTTTCTTT.